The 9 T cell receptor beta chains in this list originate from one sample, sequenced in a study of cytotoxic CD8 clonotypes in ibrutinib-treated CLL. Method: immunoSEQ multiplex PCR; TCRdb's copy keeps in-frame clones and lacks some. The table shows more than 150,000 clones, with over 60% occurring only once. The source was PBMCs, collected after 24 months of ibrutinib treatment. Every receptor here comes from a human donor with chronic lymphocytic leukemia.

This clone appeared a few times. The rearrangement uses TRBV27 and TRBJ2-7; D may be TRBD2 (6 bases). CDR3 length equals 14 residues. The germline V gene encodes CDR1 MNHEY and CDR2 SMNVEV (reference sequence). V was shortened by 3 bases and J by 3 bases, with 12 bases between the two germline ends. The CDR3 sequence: CASSLSGVFYEQYF. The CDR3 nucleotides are TGTGCCAGCAGTTTGTCGGGGGTCTTCTACGAGCAGTACTTC.

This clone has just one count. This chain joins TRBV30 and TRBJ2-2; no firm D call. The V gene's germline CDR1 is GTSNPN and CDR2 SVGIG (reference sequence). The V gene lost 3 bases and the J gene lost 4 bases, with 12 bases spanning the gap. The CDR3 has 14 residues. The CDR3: CAWRPTLVTGELFF. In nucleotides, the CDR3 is TGTGCCTGGAGGCCCACCTTGGTCACCGGGGAGCTGTTTTTT.

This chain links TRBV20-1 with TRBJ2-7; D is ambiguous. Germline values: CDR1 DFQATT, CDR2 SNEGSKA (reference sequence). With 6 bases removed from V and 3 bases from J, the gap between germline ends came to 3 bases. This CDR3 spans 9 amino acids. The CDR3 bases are TGCAGTGCCCGCTACGAGCAGTACTTC. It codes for CSARYEQYF.

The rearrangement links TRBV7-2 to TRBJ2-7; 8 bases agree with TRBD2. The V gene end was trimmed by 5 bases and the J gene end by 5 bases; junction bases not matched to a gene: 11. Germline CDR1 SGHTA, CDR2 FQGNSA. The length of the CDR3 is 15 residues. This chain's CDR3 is CASSQESGRGHEQYF. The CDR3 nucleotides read TGTGCCAGCAGCCAGGAGAGCGGGAGAGGGCACGAGCAGTACTTC.

Written as DNA, the CDR3 is TGTGCCAGCACCTACAGGGGGTGGTTCACTGAAGCTTTCTTT. This gives the protein CASTYRGWFTEAFF. The V and J genes are TRBV6-5 and TRBJ1-1, with TRBD1 matching 8 bases. From germline, CDR1 is MNHEY and CDR2 SVGAGI. CDR3 length: 14 amino acids. With V trimmed by 7 bases and J by 4 bases, 8 bases remained unmatched.

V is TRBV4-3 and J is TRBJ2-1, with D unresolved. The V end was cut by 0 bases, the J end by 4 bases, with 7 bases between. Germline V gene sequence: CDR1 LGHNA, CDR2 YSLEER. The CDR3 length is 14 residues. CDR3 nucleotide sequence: TGCGCCAGCAGCCAAGAAGGCGGTTACAATGAGCAGTTCTTC. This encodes CASSQEGGYNEQFF.

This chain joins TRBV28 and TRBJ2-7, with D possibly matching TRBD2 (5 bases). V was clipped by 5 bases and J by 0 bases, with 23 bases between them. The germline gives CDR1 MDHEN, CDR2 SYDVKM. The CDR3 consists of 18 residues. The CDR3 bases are TGTGCCAGCAGTCTTCCGACCCAAACTTCGGGGAGCTCCTACGAGCAGTACTTC. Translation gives CASSLPTQTSGSSYEQYF.

The CDR3 loop reads CASTKTPDTQYF. Written as DNA, the CDR3 is TGTGCCAGCACCAAAACTCCTGATACGCAGTATTTT. The genes are TRBV11-2 and TRBJ2-3, with D hard to call. The germline CDR1 and CDR2 sequences are SGHAT and FQNNGV. CDR3 length equals 12 residues. V lost 7 bases, J lost 6 bases, and 11 bases lay in between.

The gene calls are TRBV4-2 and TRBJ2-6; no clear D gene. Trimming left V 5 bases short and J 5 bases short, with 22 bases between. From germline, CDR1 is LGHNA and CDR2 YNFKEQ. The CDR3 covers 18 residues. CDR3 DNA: TGTGCCAGCAGCACCAGAGTAAGGTTACAAAGTCGGGCCAACGTCCTGACTTTC. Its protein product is CASSTRVRLQSRANVLTF.